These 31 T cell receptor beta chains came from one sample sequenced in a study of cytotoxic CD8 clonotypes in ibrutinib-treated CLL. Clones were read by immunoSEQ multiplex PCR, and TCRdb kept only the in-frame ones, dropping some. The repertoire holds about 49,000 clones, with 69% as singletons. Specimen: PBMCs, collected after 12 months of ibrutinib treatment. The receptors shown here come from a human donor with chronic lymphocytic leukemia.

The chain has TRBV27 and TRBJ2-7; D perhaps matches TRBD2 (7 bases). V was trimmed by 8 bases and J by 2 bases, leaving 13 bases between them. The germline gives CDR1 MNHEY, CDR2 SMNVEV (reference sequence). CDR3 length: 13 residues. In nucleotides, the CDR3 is TGTGCCAGCGCCGTAGGGGGGGCCTACGAGCAGTACTTC. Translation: CASAVGGAYEQYF.

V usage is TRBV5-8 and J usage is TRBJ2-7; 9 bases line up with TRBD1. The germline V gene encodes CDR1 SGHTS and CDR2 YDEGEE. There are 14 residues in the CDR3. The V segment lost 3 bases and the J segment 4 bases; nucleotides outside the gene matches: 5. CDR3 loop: CASSSWTGVYEQYF. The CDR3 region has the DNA TGTGCCAGCAGCTCTTGGACAGGGGTTTACGAGCAGTACTTC. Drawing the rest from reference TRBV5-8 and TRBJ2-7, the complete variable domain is EAGVTQSPTHLIKTRGQQATLRCSPISGHTSVYWYQQALGLGLQFLLWYDEGEERNRGNFPPRFSGRQFPNYSSELNVNALELEDSALYLCASSSWTGVYEQYFGPGTRLTVT.

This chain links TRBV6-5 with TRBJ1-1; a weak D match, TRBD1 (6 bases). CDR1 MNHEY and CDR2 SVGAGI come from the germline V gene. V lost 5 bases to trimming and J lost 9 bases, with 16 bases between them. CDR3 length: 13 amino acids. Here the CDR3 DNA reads TGTGCCAGCAGTAAGACAGGTTCCGGAAAAGCTTTCTTT. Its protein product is CASSKTGSGKAFF.

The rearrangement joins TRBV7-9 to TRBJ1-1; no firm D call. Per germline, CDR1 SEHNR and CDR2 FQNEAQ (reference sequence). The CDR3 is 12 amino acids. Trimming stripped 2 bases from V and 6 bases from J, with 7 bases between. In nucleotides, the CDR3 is TGTGCCAGCAGCTTACCGGGATCTGAAGCTTTCTTT. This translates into CASSLPGSEAFF.

The CDR3 sequence: CASRGQLTGELFF. The CDR3 bases are TGTGCCAGCAGGGGACAGCTTACCGGGGAGCTGTTTTTT. V and J are TRBV6-4 and TRBJ2-2, with 7 nucleotides matching TRBD1. Germline CDR1 and CDR2: MRHNA and SNTAGT. Trimming took 6 bases from V and 5 from J; bases not matched to a gene: 3. The CDR3 extends over 13 amino acids.

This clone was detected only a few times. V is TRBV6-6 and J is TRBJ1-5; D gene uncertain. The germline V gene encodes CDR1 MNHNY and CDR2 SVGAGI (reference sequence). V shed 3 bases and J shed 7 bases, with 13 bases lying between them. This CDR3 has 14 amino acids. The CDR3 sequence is CASSYRSTHQPQHF. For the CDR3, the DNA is TGTGCCAGCAGTTATCGGTCAACCCACCAGCCCCAGCATTTT.

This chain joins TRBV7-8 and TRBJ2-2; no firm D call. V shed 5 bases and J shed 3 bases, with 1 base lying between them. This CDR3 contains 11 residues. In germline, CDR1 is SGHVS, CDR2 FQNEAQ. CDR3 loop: CASSHTGELFF. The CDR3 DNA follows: TGTGCCAGCAGCCACACCGGGGAGCTGTTTTTT. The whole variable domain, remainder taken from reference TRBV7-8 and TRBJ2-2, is GAGVSQSPRYKVAKRGQDVALRCDPISGHVSLFWYQQALGQGPEFLTYFQNEAQLDKSGLPSDRFFAERPEGSVSTLKIQRTQQEDSAVYLCASSHTGELFFGEGSRLTVL.

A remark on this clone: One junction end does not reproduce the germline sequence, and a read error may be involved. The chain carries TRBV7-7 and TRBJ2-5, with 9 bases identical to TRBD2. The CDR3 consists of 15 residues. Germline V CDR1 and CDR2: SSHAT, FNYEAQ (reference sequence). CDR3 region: CASSLGGTSRETQYF. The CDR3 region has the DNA TGTGCTAGCAGCTTAGGAGGGACTAGCCGAGAGACCCAGTACTTC.

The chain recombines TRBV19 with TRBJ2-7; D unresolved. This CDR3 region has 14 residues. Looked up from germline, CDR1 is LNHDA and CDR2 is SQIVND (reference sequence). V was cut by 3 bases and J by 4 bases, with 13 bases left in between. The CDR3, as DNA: TGTGCCAGTAGTATCCGGCCGTTCCTATACGAGCAGTACTTC. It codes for CASSIRPFLYEQYF.

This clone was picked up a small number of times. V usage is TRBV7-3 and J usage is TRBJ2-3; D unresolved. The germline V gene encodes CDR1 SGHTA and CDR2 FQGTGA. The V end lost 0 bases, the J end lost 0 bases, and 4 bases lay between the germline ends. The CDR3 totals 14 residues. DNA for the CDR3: TGTGCCAGCAGCTTAACTCGGAGCACAGATACGCAGTATTTT. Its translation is CASSLTRSTDTQYF.

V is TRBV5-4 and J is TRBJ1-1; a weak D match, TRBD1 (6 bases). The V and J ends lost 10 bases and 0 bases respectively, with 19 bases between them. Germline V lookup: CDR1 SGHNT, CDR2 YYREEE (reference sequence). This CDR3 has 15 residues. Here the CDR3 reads CAVMGGGGMNTEAFF. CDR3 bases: TGTGCCGTAATGGGAGGAGGGGGGATGAACACTGAAGCTTTCTTT.

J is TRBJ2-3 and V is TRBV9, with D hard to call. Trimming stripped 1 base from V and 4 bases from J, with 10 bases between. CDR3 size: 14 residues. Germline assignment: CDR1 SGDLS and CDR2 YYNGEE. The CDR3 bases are TGTGCCAGCAGCGTACACGACCAATCAGATACGCAGTATTTT. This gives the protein CASSVHDQSDTQYF.

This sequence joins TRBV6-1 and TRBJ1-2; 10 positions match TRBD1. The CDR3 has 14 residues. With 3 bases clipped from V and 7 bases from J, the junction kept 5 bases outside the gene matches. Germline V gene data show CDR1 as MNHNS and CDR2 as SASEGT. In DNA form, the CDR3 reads TGTGCCAGCAGTGATCGGGACAGGGGCCGTGGCTACACCTTC. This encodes CASSDRDRGRGYTF.

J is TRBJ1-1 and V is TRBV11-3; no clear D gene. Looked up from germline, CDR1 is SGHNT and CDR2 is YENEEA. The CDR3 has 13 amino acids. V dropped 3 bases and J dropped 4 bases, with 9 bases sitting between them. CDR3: CASSFDGSTEAFF. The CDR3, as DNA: TGTGCCAGCAGCTTTGACGGATCCACTGAAGCTTTCTTT.

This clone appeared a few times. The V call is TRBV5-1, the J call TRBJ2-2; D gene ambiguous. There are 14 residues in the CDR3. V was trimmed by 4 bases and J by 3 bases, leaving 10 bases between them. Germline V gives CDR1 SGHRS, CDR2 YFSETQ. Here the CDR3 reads CASSLRADTGELFF. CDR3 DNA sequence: TGCGCCAGCAGCCTTCGGGCCGACACCGGGGAGCTGTTTTTT.

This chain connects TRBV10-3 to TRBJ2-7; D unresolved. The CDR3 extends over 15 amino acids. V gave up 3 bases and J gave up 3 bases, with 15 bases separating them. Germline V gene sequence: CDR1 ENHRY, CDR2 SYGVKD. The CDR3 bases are TGTGCCATCAGTGACCTCGAGAGGTCCCGCTACGAGCAGTACTTC. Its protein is CAISDLERSRYEQYF.

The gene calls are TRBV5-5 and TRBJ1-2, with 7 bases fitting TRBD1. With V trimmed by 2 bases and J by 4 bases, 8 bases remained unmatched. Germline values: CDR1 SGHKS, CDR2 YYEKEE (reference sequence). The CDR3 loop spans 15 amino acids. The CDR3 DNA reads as TGTGCCAGCAGCTTTGATGTAGGGGGCAGCTATGGCTACACCTTC. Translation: CASSFDVGGSYGYTF.

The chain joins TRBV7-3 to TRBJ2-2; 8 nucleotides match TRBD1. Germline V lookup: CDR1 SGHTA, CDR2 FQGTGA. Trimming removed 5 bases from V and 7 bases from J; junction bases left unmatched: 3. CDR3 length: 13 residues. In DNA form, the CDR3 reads TGTGCCAGCAGCCAGGGGGCTGGCGGGGAGCTGTTTTTT. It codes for CASSQGAGGELFF.

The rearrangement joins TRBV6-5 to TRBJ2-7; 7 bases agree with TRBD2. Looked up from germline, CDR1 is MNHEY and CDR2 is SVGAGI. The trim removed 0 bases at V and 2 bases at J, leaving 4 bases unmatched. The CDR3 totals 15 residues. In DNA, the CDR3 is TGTGCCAGCAGTTACTCGACGGGGGGTCCCTACGAGCAGTACTTC. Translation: CASSYSTGGPYEQYF.

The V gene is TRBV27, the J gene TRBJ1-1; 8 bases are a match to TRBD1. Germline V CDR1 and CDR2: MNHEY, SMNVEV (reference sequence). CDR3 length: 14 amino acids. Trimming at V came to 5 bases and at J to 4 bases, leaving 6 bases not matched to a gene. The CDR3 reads CASSARQGITEAFF. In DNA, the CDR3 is TGTGCCAGCAGTGCCAGACAGGGGATCACTGAAGCTTTCTTT.

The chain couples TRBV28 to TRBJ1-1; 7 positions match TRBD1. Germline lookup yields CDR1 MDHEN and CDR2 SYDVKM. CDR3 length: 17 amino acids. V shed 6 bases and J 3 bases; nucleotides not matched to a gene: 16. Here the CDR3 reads CASRLTGHRLRDTEAFF. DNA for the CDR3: TGTGCCAGCAGGCTGACAGGGCATCGTTTGAGGGACACTGAAGCTTTCTTT. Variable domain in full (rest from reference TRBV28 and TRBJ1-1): DVKVTQSSRYLVKRTGEKVFLECVQDMDHENMFWYRQDPGLGLRLIYFSYDVKMKEKGDIPEGYSVSREKKERFSLILESASTNQTSMYLCASRLTGHRLRDTEAFFGQGTRLTVV.

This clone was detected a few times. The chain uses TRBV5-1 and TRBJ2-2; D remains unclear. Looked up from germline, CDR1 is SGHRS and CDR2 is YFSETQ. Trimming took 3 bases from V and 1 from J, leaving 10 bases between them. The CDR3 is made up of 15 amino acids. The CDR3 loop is CASSYSEGNTGELFF. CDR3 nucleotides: TGCGCCAGCAGCTACAGCGAAGGGAACACCGGGGAGCTGTTTTTT.

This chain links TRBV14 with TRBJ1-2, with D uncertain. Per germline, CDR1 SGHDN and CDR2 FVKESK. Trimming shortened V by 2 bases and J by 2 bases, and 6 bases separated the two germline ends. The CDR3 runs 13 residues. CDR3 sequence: CASSQTGNYGYTF. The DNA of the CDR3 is TGTGCCAGCAGCCAAACCGGGAACTATGGCTACACCTTC.

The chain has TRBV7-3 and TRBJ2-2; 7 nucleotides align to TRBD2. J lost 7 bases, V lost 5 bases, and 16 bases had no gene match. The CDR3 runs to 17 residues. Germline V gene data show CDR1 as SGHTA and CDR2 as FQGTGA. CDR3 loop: CASSPDRWAGEGGELFF. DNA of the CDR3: TGTGCCAGCAGCCCGGACCGATGGGCGGGGGAGGGCGGGGAGCTGTTTTTT.

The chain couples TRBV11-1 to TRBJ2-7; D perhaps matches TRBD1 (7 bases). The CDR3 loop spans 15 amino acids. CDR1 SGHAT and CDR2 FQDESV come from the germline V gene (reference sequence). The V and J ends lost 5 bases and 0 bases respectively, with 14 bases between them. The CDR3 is CASSQGGGSSYEQYF. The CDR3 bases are TGTGCCAGCAGCCAGGGGGGCGGCAGCTCCTACGAGCAGTACTTC. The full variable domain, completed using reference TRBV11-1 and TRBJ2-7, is EAEVAQSPRYKITEKSQAVAFWCDPISGHATLYWYRQILGQGPELLVQFQDESVVDDSQLPKDRFSAERLKGVDSTLKIQPAELGDSAMYLCASSQGGGSSYEQYFGPGTRLTVT.

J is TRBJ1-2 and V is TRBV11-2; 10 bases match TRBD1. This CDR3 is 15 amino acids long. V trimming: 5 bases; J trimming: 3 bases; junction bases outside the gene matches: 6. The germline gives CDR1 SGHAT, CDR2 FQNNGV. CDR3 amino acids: CASSPRTGGDYGYTF. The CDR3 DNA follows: TGTGCCAGCAGCCCGAGGACAGGGGGTGACTATGGCTACACCTTC.

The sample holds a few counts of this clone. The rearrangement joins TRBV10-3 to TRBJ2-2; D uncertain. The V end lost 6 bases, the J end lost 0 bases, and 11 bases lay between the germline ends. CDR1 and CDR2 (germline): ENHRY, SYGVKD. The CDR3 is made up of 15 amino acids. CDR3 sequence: CAIRAKTTNTGELFF. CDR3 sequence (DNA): TGTGCCATCAGGGCAAAAACCACGAACACCGGGGAGCTGTTTTTT.

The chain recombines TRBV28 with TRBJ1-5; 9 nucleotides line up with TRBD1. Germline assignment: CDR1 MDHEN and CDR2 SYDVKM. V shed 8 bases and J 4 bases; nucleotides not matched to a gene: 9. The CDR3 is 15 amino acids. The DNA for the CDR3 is TGTGCCAGCCAGGGACAGGGTTACGCAAATCAGCCCCAGCATTTT. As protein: CASQGQGYANQPQHF. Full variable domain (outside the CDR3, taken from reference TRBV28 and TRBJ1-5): DVKVTQSSRYLVKRTGEKVFLECVQDMDHENMFWYRQDPGLGLRLIYFSYDVKMKEKGDIPEGYSVSREKKERFSLILESASTNQTSMYLCASQGQGYANQPQHFGDGTRLSIL.

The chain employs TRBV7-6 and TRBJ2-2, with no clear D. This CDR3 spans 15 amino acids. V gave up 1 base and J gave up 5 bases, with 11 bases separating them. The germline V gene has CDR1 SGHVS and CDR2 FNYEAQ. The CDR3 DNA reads TGTGCCAGCAGCTTAGGTCTCCAAAAAACCGGGGAGCTGTTTTTT. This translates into CASSLGLQKTGELFF.

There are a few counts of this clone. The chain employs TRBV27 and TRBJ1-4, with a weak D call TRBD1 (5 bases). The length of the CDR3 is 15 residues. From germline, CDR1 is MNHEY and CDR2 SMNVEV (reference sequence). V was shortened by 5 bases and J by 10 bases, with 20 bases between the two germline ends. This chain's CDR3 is CASSLTPGSTAKLFF. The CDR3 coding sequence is TGTGCCAGCAGTCTAACCCCTGGATCGACAGCAAAACTGTTTTTT.

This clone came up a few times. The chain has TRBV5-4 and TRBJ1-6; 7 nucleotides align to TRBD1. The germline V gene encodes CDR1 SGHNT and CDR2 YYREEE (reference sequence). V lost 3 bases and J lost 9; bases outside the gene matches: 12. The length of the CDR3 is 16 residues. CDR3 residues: CASSSARDRARSPLHF. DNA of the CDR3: TGTGCCAGCAGCTCCGCACGAGACAGGGCCCGTTCACCCCTCCACTTT.